This is a list of T cell receptor beta chains from one sample in a study of blood T cell repertoires in COVID-19. The protocol was immunoSEQ multiplex PCR, while the TCRdb copy is restricted to in-frame clones and leaves out a portion. The table records hundreds of thousands of clones, approximately 88% of them present only once. Sample: PBMCs or T cells enriched from blood (not recorded which). The receptors shown here come from a woman in her thirties or forties with acute COVID-19. Both conserved end residues are part of each CDR3.

TRBJ2-2 | TRBV6-5 | CASRTDRGGPGELFF
TRBJ2-1 | TRBV7-9 | CASVAGPNEQFF
TRBJ1-6 | TRBV5-6 | CASSLQGANNSPLHF
TRBJ1-3 | TRBV19 | CASSPSREGNTIYF
TRBJ2-1 | TRBV9 | CASSVEGRTYNEQFF
TRBJ2-7 | TRBV6-5 | CATKDSALREQYF
TRBJ2-3 | TRBV7-8 | CASSLVPSAGGPESTDTQYF
TRBJ2-7 | TRBV29-1 | CSVLDKGLSYEQYF
TRBJ1-5 | TRBV27 | CASSGTANQPQHF
TRBJ2-3 | TRBV10-3 | CAIGQGSGTDTQYF
TRBJ1-6 | TRBV5-1 | CASSLGTAVNSPLHF
TRBJ2-5 | TRBV5-4 | CASSFGRGGGETQYF
TRBJ2-7 | TRBV7-9 | CASSLVGTGDYEQYF
TRBJ2-2 | TRBV18 | CASSPLGTLREGGELFF
TRBJ2-7 | TRBV20-1 | CSASNPRGSSYEQYF
TRBJ2-1 | TRBV5-1 | CASSGTIRGGNNEQFF
TRBJ1-2 | TRBV5-1 | CASSRRETGSGYTF
TRBJ2-4 | TRBV29-1 | CSVVGLAGGIQYF
TRBJ1-5 | TRBV9 | CASSTWDRATREPQHF
TRBJ1-6 | TRBV4-1 | CASSQGKGQGANNSPLHF
TRBJ2-5 | TRBV30 | CAWSRGGVETQYF
TRBJ2-7 | TRBV10-1 | CASSESLTGSSYEQYF
TRBJ2-7 | TRBV9 | CASSVGGTDYEQYF
TRBJ2-1 | TRBV19 | CASRGTGTHNEQFF
TRBJ1-2 | TRBV20-1 | CSAGDSYGYTF
TRBJ1-1 | TRBV19 | CASSIDLQKRAFF
TRBJ2-1 | TRBV7-2 | CASSLAPGGVKNNEQFF
TRBJ1-6 | TRBV30 | CAWKNPGLLNSPLHF
TRBJ2-1 | TRBV14 | CASSQGRRGDNEQFF
TRBJ1-1 | TRBV9 | CASSVAGRTEAFF
TRBJ1-1 | TRBV5-1 | CASSLGSQGRNTEAFF
TRBJ2-1 | TRBV9 | CASSDGGGNEQFF
TRBJ1-2 | TRBV6-5 | CASSRTGGRYTF
TRBJ1-2 | TRBV3-1/TRBV3-2 | CASSEKPSGTGLRMGYTF
TRBJ1-5 | TRBV27 | CASRSNVGASGNQPQHF
TRBJ2-7 | TRBV7-8 | CASSVGQQYEQYF
TRBJ2-2 | TRBV6-5 | CASNSRQGPTGELFF
TRBJ1-2 | TRBV2 | CASSVLGHGAGYTF
TRBJ1-1 | TRBV30 | CAWENRYGTEAFF
TRBJ1-6 | TRBV7-8 | CASSLGGGSYNSPLHF
TRBJ1-1 | TRBV30 | CAWTPTGGVKTEAFF
TRBJ2-3 | TRBV19 | CASSSGGQDTQYF
TRBJ1-5 | TRBV9 | CASSVGGDNQPQHF
TRBJ1-2 | TRBV24-1 | CATRGTGAYGYTF
TRBJ2-3 | TRBV7-2 | CASSSRRGTPDTQYF
TRBJ1-4 | TRBV18 | CASSSQAVGTNEKLFF
TRBJ1-2 | TRBV7-9 | CASSLFAIGYTF
TRBJ2-1 | TRBV11-3 | CASSLGQGARVFDEQFF
TRBJ1-3 | TRBV5-6 | CASSMGRGFSGNTIYF
TRBJ2-1 | TRBV11-3 | CASSRYGSGGYNEQFF
TRBJ2-1 | TRBV19 | CASSTTLSSYNEQFF
TRBJ1-1 | TRBV9 | CASSAQQGGTEAFF
TRBJ1-3 | TRBV7-8 | CASNGGGRGNTIYF
TRBJ2-5 | TRBV5-1 | CASSLNSGGALETQYF
TRBJ2-3 | TRBV10-2 | CASSRTMGFTDTQYF
TRBJ1-6 | TRBV7-9 | CASTYRLPGQGESSYNSPLHF